A single TCR beta chain is shown here with its context. This record belongs to a study of cytomegalovirus exposure and HLA in healthy donors. 13 Jbeta primers and 60 Vbeta primers were used for the PCR. Sequenced by immunoSEQ multiplex PCR; TCRdb stores in-frame clones only, minus some. Its table records 100,000 to 150,000 clones. The ends lost 5 bases at V and 6 bases at J; junction bases unmatched: 9. The length of the CDR3 is 15 residues. Germline V lookup: CDR1 SNHLY, CDR2 FYNNEI. The chain couples TRBV2 to TRBJ2-1; 8 positions agree with TRBD1. This TCR derives from a woman aged 40 to 49 in good health and CMV-seropositive. Sequencing was done on a sample of PBMCs. CDR3 in amino acids: CASSIDRGVSNEQFF. CDR3 nucleotides: TGTGCCAGCAGTATTGACAGGGGAGTATCCAATGAGCAGTTCTTC.